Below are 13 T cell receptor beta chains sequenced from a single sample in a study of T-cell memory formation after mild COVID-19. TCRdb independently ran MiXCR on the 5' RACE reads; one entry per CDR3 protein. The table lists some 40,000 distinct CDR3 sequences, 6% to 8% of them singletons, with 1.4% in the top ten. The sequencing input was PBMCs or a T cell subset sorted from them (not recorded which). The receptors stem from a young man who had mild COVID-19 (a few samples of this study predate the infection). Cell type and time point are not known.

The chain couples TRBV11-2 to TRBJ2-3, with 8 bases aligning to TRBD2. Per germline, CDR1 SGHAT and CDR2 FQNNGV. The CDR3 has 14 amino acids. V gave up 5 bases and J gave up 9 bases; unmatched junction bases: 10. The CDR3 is CASSPMLAGGTQYF. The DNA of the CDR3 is TGTGCCAGCAGCCCGATGCTTGCGGGGGGAACGCAGTATTTT.

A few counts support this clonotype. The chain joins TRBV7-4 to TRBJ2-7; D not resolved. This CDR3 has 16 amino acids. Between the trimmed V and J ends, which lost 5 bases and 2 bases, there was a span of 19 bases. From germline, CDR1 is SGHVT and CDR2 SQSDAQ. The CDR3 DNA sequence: TGTGCCAGCAGCGAAGGGTCGCAAGTGTTGACCTACGAGCAGTACGTC. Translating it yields CASSEGSQVLTYEQYV.

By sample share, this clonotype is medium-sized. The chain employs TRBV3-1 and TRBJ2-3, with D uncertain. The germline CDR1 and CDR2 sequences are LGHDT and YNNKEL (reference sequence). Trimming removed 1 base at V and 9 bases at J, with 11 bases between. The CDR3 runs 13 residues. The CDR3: CASSQVLGVTQYF. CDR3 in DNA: TGTGCCAGCAGCCAAGTACTTGGCGTGACGCAGTATTTT.

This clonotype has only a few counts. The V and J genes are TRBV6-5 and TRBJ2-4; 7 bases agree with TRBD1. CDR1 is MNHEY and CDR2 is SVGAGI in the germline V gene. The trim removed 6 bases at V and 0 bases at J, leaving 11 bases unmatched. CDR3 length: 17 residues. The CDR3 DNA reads TGTGCCAGCAGCCGAAGGATTACAGGGGAAGCCAAAAACATTCAGTACTTC. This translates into CASSRRITGEAKNIQYF.

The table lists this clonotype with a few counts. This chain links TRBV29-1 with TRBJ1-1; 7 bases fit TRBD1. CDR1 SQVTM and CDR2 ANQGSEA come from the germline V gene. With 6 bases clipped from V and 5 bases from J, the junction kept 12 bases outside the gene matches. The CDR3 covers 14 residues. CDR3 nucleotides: TGCAGCGTCATCAAGACAGGGTGGGGGACTGAAGCTTTCTTT. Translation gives CSVIKTGWGTEAFF.

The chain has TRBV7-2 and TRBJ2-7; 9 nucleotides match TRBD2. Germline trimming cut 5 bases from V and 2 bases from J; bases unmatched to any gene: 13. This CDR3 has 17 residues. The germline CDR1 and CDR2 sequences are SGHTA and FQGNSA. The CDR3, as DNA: TGTGCCAGCAGCCCCAACGCTTATAGCGGGGGACCCTACGAGCAGTACTTC. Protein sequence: CASSPNAYSGGPYEQYF. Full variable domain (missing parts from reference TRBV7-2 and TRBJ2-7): GAGVSQSPSNKVTEKGKDVELRCDPISGHTALYWYRQSLGQGLEFLIYFQGNSAPDKSGLPSDRFSAERTGGSVSTLTIQRTQQEDSAVYLCASSPNAYSGGPYEQYFGPGTRLTVT.

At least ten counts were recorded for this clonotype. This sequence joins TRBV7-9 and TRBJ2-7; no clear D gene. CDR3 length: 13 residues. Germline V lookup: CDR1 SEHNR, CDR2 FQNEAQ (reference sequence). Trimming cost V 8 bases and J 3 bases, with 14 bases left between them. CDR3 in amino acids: CASFAQSSYEQYF. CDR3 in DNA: TGTGCCAGCTTCGCACAAAGCAGCTACGAGCAGTACTTC.

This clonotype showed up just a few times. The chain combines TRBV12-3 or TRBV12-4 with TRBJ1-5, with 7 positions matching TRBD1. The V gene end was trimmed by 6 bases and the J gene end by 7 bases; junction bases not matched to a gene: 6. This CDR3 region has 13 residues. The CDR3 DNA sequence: TGTGCCAGCAGCTCAGACAGGGTCCAGCCCCAGCATTTT. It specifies CASSSDRVQPQHF.

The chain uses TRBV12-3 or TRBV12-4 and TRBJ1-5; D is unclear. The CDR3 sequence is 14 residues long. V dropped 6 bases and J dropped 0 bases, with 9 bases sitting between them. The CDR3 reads CASSLQYSNQPQHF. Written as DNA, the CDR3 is TGTGCCAGCAGCCTACAGTATAGCAATCAGCCCCAGCATTTT.

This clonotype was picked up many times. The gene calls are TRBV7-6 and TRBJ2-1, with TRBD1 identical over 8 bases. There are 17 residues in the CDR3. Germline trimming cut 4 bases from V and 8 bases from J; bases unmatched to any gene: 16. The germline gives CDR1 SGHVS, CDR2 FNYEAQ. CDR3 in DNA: TGTGCCAGCAGCTCCCCTTATGTAGGACAGGGTAGTGATGAGCAGTTCTTC. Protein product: CASSSPYVGQGSDEQFF.

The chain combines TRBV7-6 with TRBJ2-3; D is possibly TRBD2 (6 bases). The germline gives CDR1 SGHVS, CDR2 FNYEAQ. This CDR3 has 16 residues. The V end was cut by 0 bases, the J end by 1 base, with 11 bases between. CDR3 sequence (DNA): TGTGCCAGCAGCTTAGCGTGGGCTAGCGGCACAGATACGCAGTATTTT. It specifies CASSLAWASGTDTQYF.

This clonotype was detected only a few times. The DNA for the CDR3 is TGTGCCAGCTCACTCCTGGACAGGGACACTGAAGCTTTCTTT. Translation gives CASSLLDRDTEAFF. The chain recombines TRBV18 with TRBJ1-1, with 8 positions matching TRBD1. The CDR3 spans 14 residues. Germline V gives CDR1 KGHSH, CDR2 LQKENI. Unmatched junction bases numbered 4, after V lost 4 bases and J lost 3 bases.

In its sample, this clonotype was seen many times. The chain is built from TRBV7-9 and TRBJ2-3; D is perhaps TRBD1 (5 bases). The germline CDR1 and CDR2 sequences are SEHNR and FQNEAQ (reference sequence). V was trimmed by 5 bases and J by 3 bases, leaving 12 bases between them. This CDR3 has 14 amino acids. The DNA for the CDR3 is TGTGCCAGCAGCCCGTGGGGCTTAACAGATACGCAGTATTTT. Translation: CASSPWGLTDTQYF.